This TCR beta chain stems from a study of metastatic and nonmetastatic thyroid tumors. Study context: Comparative analysis of repertoires was undertaken across blood and tumor or nodule tissue obtained from malignant and benign thyroid patients.

Per the original methods: Differences in CDR3 between clinicopathological groups were drawn on to build a classifier intended to discriminate distant-metastatic papillary thyroid cancer patients. MiXCR was used by TCRdb to re-call the PCR reads. Clone size and V and J calls follow TCRdb, not the original study. The table lists tens of thousands of clones, approximately 22% of them singletons, with 65% to 75% in the top ten. Germline V CDR1 and CDR2: LNHDA, SQIVND (reference sequence). After removal of 5 bases from V and 4 bases from J, the junction contained 13 bases not matched to a gene. The CDR3 consists of 16 residues. In the case of this clone: The target antigen is unknown.

The study's findings and limits: Significantly greater TCR beta diversity was reportedly found in malignant thyroid tumors than in benign nodules (in blood and tumor).

Nobody among the patients had been given any treatment before thyroid surgery. The rearrangement links TRBV19 to TRBJ1-2; 7 bases fit TRBD1. The receptor was isolated from a male donor with papillary thyroid cancer or a benign thyroid nodule (not recorded which). Some clones in this sample may be carry-over from other donors' samples. The sequenced sample was blood. The CDR3 region is CASSWATDRVPYGYTF. CDR3 sequence (DNA): TGTGCCAGTAGTTGGGCAACTGACAGGGTACCCTATGGCTACACCTTC.